The 8 T cell receptor beta chains presented below share a single source sample, sequenced in a study of early T cells in non-severe SARS-CoV-2 infection. Via MiXCR, TCRdb re-called the 5' RACE reads, giving one row per CDR3 protein. Of about 59,000 distinct CDR3 sequences listed, around 14% are singletons. The material sequenced was whole blood, taken at baseline. The source of these receptors is an adult who was a healthcare worker with PCR-confirmed SARS-CoV-2 infection or an uninfected control (not recorded which).

There are many counts of this clonotype. The chain couples TRBV3-1 to TRBJ2-2; D is undetermined. The length of the CDR3 is 13 residues. Trimming left V 1 base short and J 6 bases short, with 6 bases between. From germline, CDR1 is LGHDT and CDR2 YNNKEL (reference sequence). This CDR3 is CASSQVQAGELFF. Here the CDR3 DNA reads TGTGCCAGCAGCCAAGTGCAGGCCGGGGAGCTGTTTTTT. The whole variable domain, remainder taken from reference TRBV3-1 and TRBJ2-2, is DTAVSQTPKYLVTQMGNDKSIKCEQNLGHDTMYWYKQDSKKFLKIMFSYNNKELIINETVPNRFSPKSPDKAHLNLHINSLELGDSAVYFCASSQVQAGELFFGEGSRLTVL.

This clonotype was seen only a few times. V and J are TRBV29-1 and TRBJ2-3; D call uncertain. CDR3 length equals 14 residues. Germline values: CDR1 SQVTM, CDR2 ANQGSEA. Deletions cut 5 bases from V and 3 bases from J, with 15 bases between. CDR3 in DNA: TGCAGCGTTACCTGGATTAGGTGGACAGATACGCAGTATTTT. Its protein product is CSVTWIRWTDTQYF.

This chain joins TRBV7-6 and TRBJ1-1, with a weak D call TRBD1 (5 bases). Trimming shortened V by 3 bases and J by 0 bases, and 11 bases separated the two germline ends. CDR3 length: 15 residues. Germline V gene data show CDR1 as SGHVS and CDR2 as FNYEAQ. The CDR3, as DNA: TGTGCCAGCAGCTTGGAGGACACCCTGAACACTGAAGCTTTCTTT. This codes for CASSLEDTLNTEAFF.

The sample holds a few counts of this clonotype. The rearrangement uses TRBV20-1 and TRBJ2-5; 10 bases line up with TRBD2. Germline trimming cut 5 bases from V and 5 bases from J; bases unmatched to any gene: 14. Germline CDR1 reads DFQATT; CDR2 reads SNEGSKA (reference sequence). This CDR3 region has 16 residues. CDR3 sequence (DNA): TGCAGTGCTCCCAGACTAGCGGGTCTCCAAGGGGAGACCCAGTACTTC. Residues: CSAPRLAGLQGETQYF.

This clonotype was observed a few times. The rearrangement joins TRBV12-5 to TRBJ2-1; a possible D gene is TRBD2 (5 bases). V shed 7 bases and J shed 0 bases, with 10 bases lying between them. Germline V gene sequence: CDR1 LGHNT, CDR2 FRNRAP. The CDR3 extends over 14 amino acids. The CDR3 bases are TGTGCTAGTGCCAAAGGACTCTCCTACAATGAGCAGTTCTTC. Its translation: CASAKGLSYNEQFF.

This clonotype was detected a few times. The chain couples TRBV7-9 to TRBJ2-7; D gene unclear. Germline V gene lookup returns CDR1 SEHNR and CDR2 FQNEAQ (reference sequence). Trimming took 5 bases from V and 7 from J, leaving 15 bases between them. This CDR3 is built from 13 residues. Here the CDR3 reads CASSHDSFGEQYF. The CDR3 DNA is TGTGCCAGCAGCCACGATTCCTTTGGGGAGCAGTACTTC.

The genes are TRBV7-2 and TRBJ1-5, with D unclear. The CDR3 consists of 15 residues. The germline V gene encodes CDR1 SGHTA and CDR2 FQGNSA. Between the trimmed V and J ends, which lost 1 base and 4 bases, there was a span of 11 bases. The CDR3 here is CASSLEVGRNQPQHF. CDR3 nucleotide sequence: TGTGCCAGCAGCTTAGAGGTGGGCCGGAATCAGCCCCAGCATTTT.

This clonotype has at least ten counts. The chain combines TRBV20-1 with TRBJ1-5; D is uncertain. Germline CDR1 reads DFQATT; CDR2 reads SNEGSKA (reference sequence). Trimming left V 0 bases short and J 1 base short, with 1 base between. The CDR3 is 12 amino acids. The CDR3 DNA is TGCAGTGCTAGAGACAGCAATCAGCCCCAGCATTTT. Translated, it gives CSARDSNQPQHF.